This T cell receptor (beta chain) came from a study of T-cell memory formation after mild COVID-19. Overall study results and limits: The main location of contracting CD4+ clones was CM and EM, and that of contracting CD8+ clones was EMRA.

CDR3 size: 12 residues. Trimming shortened V by 8 bases and J by 7 bases, and 13 bases separated the two germline ends. Germline V gene lookup returns CDR1 SGHVS and CDR2 FQNEAQ. cDNA libraries for TCR alpha and TCR beta, carrying sample barcodes and UMIs, came from 5'RACE with constant-segment primers. TCRdb analysed the 5' RACE reads with MiXCR anew, one entry per CDR3 protein. This sample has more than 80,000 distinct CDR3 sequences, with roughly an eighth found just once. This clonotype was counted between two and nine times. Its specificity is unknown. This clonotype was obtained from an adult woman who had mild COVID-19 (a few samples of this study predate the infection). Cell type and time point are not known. This chain connects TRBV7-8 to TRBJ2-3; the D gene is possibly TRBD2 (6 bases). Sequencing was carried out using PBMCs or a T cell subset sorted from them (not recorded which). The CDR3 DNA reads as TGTGCCAGCTCAACGGGGGATAATACGCAGTATTTT. Protein: CASSTGDNTQYF. The full variable domain, completed using reference TRBV7-8 and TRBJ2-3, is GAGVSQSPRYKVAKRGQDVALRCDPISGHVSLFWYQQALGQGPEFLTYFQNEAQLDKSGLPSDRFFAERPEGSVSTLKIQRTQQEDSAVYLCASSTGDNTQYFGPGTRLTVL.